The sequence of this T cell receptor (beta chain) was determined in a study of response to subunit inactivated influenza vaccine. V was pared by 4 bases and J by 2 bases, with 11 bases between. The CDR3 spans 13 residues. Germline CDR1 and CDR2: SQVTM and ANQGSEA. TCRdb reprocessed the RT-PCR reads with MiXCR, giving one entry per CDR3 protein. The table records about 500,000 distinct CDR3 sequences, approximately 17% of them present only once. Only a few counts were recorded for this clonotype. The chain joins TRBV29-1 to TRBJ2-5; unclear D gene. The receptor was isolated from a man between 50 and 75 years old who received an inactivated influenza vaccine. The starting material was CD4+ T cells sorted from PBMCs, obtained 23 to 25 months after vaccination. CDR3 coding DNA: TGCAGCGTTGGGTCCCCAAAACAAGAGACCCAGTACTTC. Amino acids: CSVGSPKQETQYF.